These 25 T cell receptor beta chains share one sample of origin, sequenced in a study of human T cells and chemical hapten exposure. Time point noted: patch test 1, 2 weeks after DPC sensitization. Treatment meaning: therapeutic diphenylcyclopropenone sensitization with weekly scalp DPC. MiXCR was run by TCRdb on the RACE reads, yielding one entry per CDR3 protein. This table has under 450,000 distinct CDR3 sequences, nearly 5% appearing once. The sequencing here drew on whole blood, taken in connection with sensitization to the hapten diphenylcyclopropenone (DPC). The source of these receptors is a woman in her forties or fifties with alopecia areata. Some clones in this sample may be carry-over from other donors' samples.

This clonotype was detected many times. The rearrangement links TRBV12-3 or TRBV12-4 to TRBJ2-3; 8 bases fit TRBD2. This CDR3 has 13 amino acids. V shed 7 bases and J 4 bases; nucleotides not matched to a gene: 4. The CDR3 DNA sequence: TGTGCCAGCAATAGAGCGGGGGCAGATACGCAGTATTTT. Translation: CASNRAGADTQYF.

This clonotype has more than one count but fewer than ten. The chain links TRBV5-1 to TRBJ2-7; D might be TRBD1 (6 bases). The CDR3 contains 16 residues. CDR1 and CDR2 (germline): SGHRS, YFSETQ. Trimming took 2 bases from V and 2 from J, leaving 17 bases between them. The CDR3 loop is CASSFLPGAITYEQYF. The CDR3 region has the DNA TGCGCCAGCAGCTTTCTTCCAGGGGCCATTACCTACGAGCAGTACTTC.

This clonotype came up many times. V usage is TRBV18 and J usage is TRBJ2-7, with D perhaps given as TRBD1 or TRBD2 (5 bases each). Trimming took 3 bases from V and 7 from J, leaving 16 bases between them. The CDR3 is 14 residues long. Germline V gene data show CDR1 as KGHSH and CDR2 as LQKENI. The CDR3 nucleotides are TGTGCCAGCTCACCCCTGCAGGGCCCGGGGGAGCAGTACTTC. This gives the protein CASSPLQGPGEQYF. The whole variable domain, filled in from reference TRBV18 and TRBJ2-7, reads NAGVMQNPRHLVRRRGQEARLRCSPMKGHSHVYWYRQLPEEGLKFMVYLQKENIIDESGMPKERFSAEFPKEGPSILRIQQVVRGDSAAYFCASSPLQGPGEQYFGPGTRLTVT.

This chain links TRBV5-5 with TRBJ2-2, with D possibly TRBD2 on 6 matching bases. With 0 bases removed from V and 5 bases from J, the gap between germline ends came to 11 bases. In germline, CDR1 is SGHKS, CDR2 YYEKEE (reference sequence). CDR3 size: 15 residues. For the CDR3, the DNA is TGTGCCAGCAGCTTGGTCGGGGGAACGACCGGGGAGCTGTTTTTT. This encodes CASSLVGGTTGELFF.

This clonotype came up many times. The rearrangement uses TRBV12-3 or TRBV12-4 and TRBJ1-4; D may be TRBD1 (5 bases). This CDR3 comprises 13 residues. V was cut by 2 bases and J by 8 bases, with 9 bases left in between. The CDR3 reads CASSLQSGEKLFF. The CDR3 DNA is TGTGCCAGCAGTTTACAGTCAGGGGAAAAACTGTTTTTT.

This clonotype was seen a few times. V usage is TRBV12-3 or TRBV12-4 and J usage is TRBJ1-2; no reliable D call. The CDR3 is 15 amino acids. V lost 2 bases and J lost 4, with 14 bases in between. The CDR3 DNA follows: TGTGCCAGCAGTTTAAGTAGGTTAAGGTTCTATGGCTACACCTTC. Translated: CASSLSRLRFYGYTF.

This clonotype was recorded a few times. The genes are TRBV6-5 and TRBJ2-1; 8 positions match TRBD1. This CDR3 region has 15 residues. The ends lost 3 bases at V and 7 bases at J; junction bases unmatched: 8. Germline V gives CDR1 MNHEY, CDR2 SVGAGI. CDR3: CASSYNQGARNEQFF. CDR3 DNA: TGTGCCAGCAGTTATAATCAGGGGGCGAGGAATGAGCAGTTCTTC.

In its sample, this clonotype was seen many times. This chain uses TRBV19 with TRBJ2-3; D is unresolved. V dropped 5 bases and J dropped 0 bases, with 15 bases sitting between them. CDR1 is LNHDA, CDR2 SQIVND, per germline (reference sequence). The CDR3 covers 16 residues. The CDR3 DNA reads as TGTGCCAGTAGTCCCCGGACGGGTAGGAGCACAGATACGCAGTATTTT. Its translation: CASSPRTGRSTDTQYF.

This chain uses TRBV18 with TRBJ1-5; D possibly corresponds to TRBD1 (6 bases). Trimming took 4 bases from V and 0 from J, leaving 13 bases between them. Germline CDR1 is KGHSH and CDR2 is LQKENI. The CDR3 is 16 residues long. The CDR3 DNA reads TGTGCCAGCTCACAACAGGGTCCGCATAGCAATCAGCCCCAGCATTTT. Protein product: CASSQQGPHSNQPQHF.

This clonotype was seen repeatedly, ten times or more. V usage is TRBV5-5 and J usage is TRBJ2-3; 8 bases agree with TRBD1. Germline V gives CDR1 SGHKS, CDR2 YYEKEE (reference sequence). This CDR3 has 15 residues. V was clipped by 3 bases and J by 2 bases; unmatched bases: 5. The CDR3 DNA follows: TGTGCCAGCAGCTGGGCGGACAGGGCCACAGATACGCAGTATTTT. Translated, it gives CASSWADRATDTQYF.

This clonotype appeared many times. The V call is TRBV27, the J call TRBJ1-6; no clear D. This CDR3 is built from 12 residues. CDR1 is MNHEY and CDR2 is SMNVEV in the germline V gene (reference sequence). The ends were cut back, 3 bases at V and 8 bases at J, with 5 bases in the middle. Here the CDR3 DNA reads TGTGCCAGCAGTTTTAAAGATTCACCCCTCCACTTT. It encodes CASSFKDSPLHF.

This clonotype was counted ten times or more. The chain joins TRBV2 to TRBJ1-1; 10 nucleotides line up with TRBD1. V lost 4 bases and J lost 4; bases outside the gene matches: 3. The length of the CDR3 is 14 residues. CDR1 and CDR2 (germline): SNHLY, FYNNEI. The CDR3 sequence: CASSGTGGLTEAFF. The CDR3 DNA reads as TGTGCCAGCAGTGGGACAGGGGGGCTCACTGAAGCTTTCTTT.

This clonotype was recorded many times. This rearrangement joins TRBV29-1 to TRBJ1-4; 9 nucleotides agree with TRBD1. This CDR3 is 14 amino acids long. V lost 2 bases to trimming and J lost 6 bases; unmatched junction nucleotides: 4. Looked up from germline, CDR1 is SQVTM and CDR2 is ANQGSEA. The CDR3 coding sequence is TGCAGCGTTGAACTACAGGGGGCCGATGAAAAACTGTTTTTT. This sequence encodes CSVELQGADEKLFF.

This clonotype was seen many times. The V gene is TRBV28, the J gene TRBJ2-7; D not certain. V shed 6 bases and J shed 1 base, with 4 bases lying between them. Germline V gives CDR1 MDHEN, CDR2 SYDVKM. The CDR3 length is 11 residues. The CDR3 bases are TGTGCCAGCAGCACTTCCTACGAGCAGTACTTC. It is translated as CASSTSYEQYF.

The chain is built from TRBV12-3 or TRBV12-4 and TRBJ2-7, with 10 bases identical to TRBD2. V gave up 5 bases and J gave up 7 bases; unmatched junction bases: 17. The CDR3 sequence is 17 residues long. In DNA form, the CDR3 reads TGTGCCAGCAGTGCCCTAAGGTTACTAGCGGGAAGGGGGGAGCAGTACTTC. Translated: CASSALRLLAGRGEQYF.

This clonotype was observed many times. The chain links TRBV12-3 or TRBV12-4 to TRBJ1-5; D not certain. The CDR3 has 15 residues. V dropped 4 bases and J dropped 4 bases, with 14 bases sitting between them. DNA for the CDR3: TGTGCCAGCAGTTCCAGAATTGCACGGAATCAGCCCCAGCATTTT. This codes for CASSSRIARNQPQHF.

This clonotype was counted at least ten times. The chain carries TRBV6-2 or TRBV6-3 and TRBJ1-5; perhaps TRBD1 as D (6 bases). The CDR3 extends over 18 amino acids. Trimming stripped 5 bases from V and 0 bases from J, with 20 bases between. Germline CDR1 MNHEY, CDR2 SVGEGT. In DNA, the CDR3 is TGTGCCAGCAGTACCCGACAGGCCGGGGCTTATAGCAATCAGCCCCAGCATTTT. Translating it yields CASSTRQAGAYSNQPQHF.

In its sample, this clonotype was seen many times. The chain couples TRBV12-3 or TRBV12-4 to TRBJ2-2; D is unresolved. The CDR3 loop spans 11 amino acids. V shed 3 bases and J shed 6 bases, with 2 bases lying between them. The CDR3 DNA follows: TGTGCCAGCAGTTTTGCCGGGGAGCTGTTTTTT. It is translated as CASSFAGELFF.

This clonotype was counted only a few times. The chain combines TRBV13 with TRBJ2-1, with 7 bases lining up with TRBD1. V trimming: 0 bases; J trimming: 10 bases; junction bases outside the gene matches: 9. The CDR3 has 15 residues. Germline V CDR1 and CDR2: PRHDT, FYEKMQ (reference sequence). The CDR3 nucleotides read TGTGCCAGCAGCTTAGGAGGGGGCCGGTCGTTGGAGCAGTTCTTC. Its protein product is CASSLGGGRSLEQFF.

This clonotype has at least ten counts. In nucleotides, the CDR3 is TGTGCCAGTAGTTCCTCCGAGGGTCCCAATGAGCAGTTCTTC. Encoded protein: CASSSSEGPNEQFF. The chain joins TRBV19 to TRBJ2-1, with D perhaps matching TRBD2 (5 bases). Between the trimmed V and J ends, which lost 5 bases and 6 bases, there was a span of 14 bases. The germline CDR1 and CDR2 sequences are LNHDA and SQIVND (reference sequence). The CDR3 spans 14 residues.

This chain joins TRBV20-1 and TRBJ2-7, with D unclear. CDR3 length equals 13 residues. The V end lost 1 base, the J end lost 7 bases, and 14 bases lay between the germline ends. CDR1 and CDR2 from the germline V gene are DFQATT and SNEGSKA (reference sequence). CDR3 nucleotide sequence: TGCAGTGCTAGAGGGCAGCCGGTGGGAGAGCAGTACTTC. Its translation: CSARGQPVGEQYF.

The J gene is TRBJ1-4, the V gene TRBV7-2; D call uncertain. The CDR3 spans 14 residues. Germline CDR1 SGHTA, CDR2 FQGNSA. Deletions cut 2 bases from V and 8 bases from J, with 12 bases between. For the CDR3, the DNA is TGTGCCAGCAGCTTACATGTGATGGACGAAAAACTGTTTTTT. Translation gives CASSLHVMDEKLFF. The whole variable domain, filled in from reference TRBV7-2 and TRBJ1-4, reads GAGVSQSPSNKVTEKGKDVELRCDPISGHTALYWYRQSLGQGLEFLIYFQGNSAPDKSGLPSDRFSAERTGGSVSTLTIQRTQQEDSAVYLCASSLHVMDEKLFFGSGTQLSVL.

The chain uses TRBV15 and TRBJ1-2, with unresolved D. Germline CDR1 reads LNHNV; CDR2 reads YYDKDF (reference sequence). This CDR3 contains 14 residues. V dropped 0 bases and J dropped 7 bases, with 12 bases sitting between them. In DNA form, the CDR3 reads TGTGCCACCAGCAGAGATATAGAGGAGGGTGGCTACACCTTC. Amino acids: CATSRDIEEGGYTF.

This clonotype was seen repeatedly, ten times or more. This chain links TRBV6-2 or TRBV6-3 with TRBJ2-2, with 9 positions matching TRBD2. This CDR3 is built from 14 residues. The V gene end was trimmed by 6 bases and the J gene end by 3 bases; junction bases not matched to a gene: 2. Germline lookup yields CDR1 MNHEY and CDR2 SVGEGT. The CDR3 spells CASRPSGDTGELFF. The CDR3 DNA follows: TGTGCCAGCAGACCTAGCGGGGACACCGGGGAGCTGTTTTTT.

This clonotype occurred many times. The rearrangement joins TRBV20-1 to TRBJ2-5, with 12 nucleotides matching TRBD1. The CDR3 has 15 amino acids. The V gene end was trimmed by 2 bases and the J gene end by 5 bases; junction bases not matched to a gene: 6. CDR1 DFQATT and CDR2 SNEGSKA come from the germline V gene (reference sequence). The CDR3 sequence: CSARSGTGGAETQYF. The CDR3 nucleotides are TGCAGTGCTAGATCCGGGACAGGGGGCGCGGAGACCCAGTACTTC.